One T cell receptor beta chain is described in this entry. Its antigen remains unidentified. V shed 3 bases and J 16 bases; nucleotides not matched to a gene: 2. CDR3 length: 11 amino acids. Looked up from germline, CDR1 is MDHEN and CDR2 is SYDVKM. This record comes from a study of cytomegalovirus exposure and HLA in healthy donors. Across the study: HLA-typed donors were the source of approximately 88 million unique TCRs held in an early data release.

Points from the study as a whole: Within the data, a cluster of highly shared sequence variants was likely a sequencing artifact. The authors excluded some V segments, including TRBV6-2 and TRBV6-3, as indistinguishable.

PCR used 60 Vbeta primers and 13 Jbeta primers. Some clones are missing from TCRdb's copy, which holds only in-frame ones; the method was immunoSEQ multiplex PCR. This sample carries approximately 140,000 clones, about four fifths of them seen once, and the ten largest clones take 3.5%. The TCR sequence derives from a human donor in good health. Sample: PBMCs. J is TRBJ2-1 and V is TRBV28; 11 nucleotides match TRBD2. The CDR3 coding sequence is TGTGCCAGCAGTTTTAGCGGGAGGGTATTCTTC. It translates to CASSFSGRVFF.